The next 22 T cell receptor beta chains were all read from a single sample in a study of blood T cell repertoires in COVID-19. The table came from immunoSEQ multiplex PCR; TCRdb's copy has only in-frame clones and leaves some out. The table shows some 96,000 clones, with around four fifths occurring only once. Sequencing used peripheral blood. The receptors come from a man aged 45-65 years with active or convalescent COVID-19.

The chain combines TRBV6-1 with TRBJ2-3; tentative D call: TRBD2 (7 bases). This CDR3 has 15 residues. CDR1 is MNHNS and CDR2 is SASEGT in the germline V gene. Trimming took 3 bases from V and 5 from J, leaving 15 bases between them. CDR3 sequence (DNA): TGTGCCAGCAGTGAGTGGAACAGGGAGGGAGATACGCAGTATTTT. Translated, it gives CASSEWNREGDTQYF.

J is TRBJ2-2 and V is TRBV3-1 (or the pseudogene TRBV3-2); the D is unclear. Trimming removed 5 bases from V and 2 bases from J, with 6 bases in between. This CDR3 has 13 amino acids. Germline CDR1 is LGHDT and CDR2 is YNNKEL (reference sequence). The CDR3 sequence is CASSYINTGELFF. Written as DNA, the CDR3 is TGTGCCAGCAGCTACATTAACACCGGGGAGCTGTTTTTT.

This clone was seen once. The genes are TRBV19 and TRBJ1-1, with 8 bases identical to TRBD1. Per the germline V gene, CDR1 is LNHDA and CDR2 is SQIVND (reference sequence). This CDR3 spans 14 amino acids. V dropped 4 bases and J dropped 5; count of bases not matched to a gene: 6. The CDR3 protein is CASSNQGAWTEAFF. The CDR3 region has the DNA TGTGCCAGTAGTAATCAGGGGGCTTGGACTGAAGCTTTCTTT.

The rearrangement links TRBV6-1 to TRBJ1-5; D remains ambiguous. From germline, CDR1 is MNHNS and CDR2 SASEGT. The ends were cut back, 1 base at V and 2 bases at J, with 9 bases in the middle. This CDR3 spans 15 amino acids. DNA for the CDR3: TGTGCCAGCAGTGAAGGGAGGATTGGCAATCAGCCCCAGCATTTT. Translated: CASSEGRIGNQPQHF.

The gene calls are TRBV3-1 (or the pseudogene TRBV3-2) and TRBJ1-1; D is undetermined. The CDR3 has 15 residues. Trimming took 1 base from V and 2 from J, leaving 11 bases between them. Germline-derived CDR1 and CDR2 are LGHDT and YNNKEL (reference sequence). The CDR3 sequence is CASSQVLTLNTEAFF. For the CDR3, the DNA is TGTGCCAGCAGCCAAGTGTTGACTTTAAACACTGAAGCTTTCTTT.

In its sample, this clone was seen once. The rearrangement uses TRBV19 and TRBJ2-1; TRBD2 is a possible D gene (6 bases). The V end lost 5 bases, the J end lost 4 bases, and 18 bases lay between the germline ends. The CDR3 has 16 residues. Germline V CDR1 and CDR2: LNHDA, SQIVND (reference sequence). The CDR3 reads CASSPLGGLTYNEQFF. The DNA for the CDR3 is TGTGCCAGTAGTCCCCTTGGGGGACTCACATACAATGAGCAGTTCTTC.

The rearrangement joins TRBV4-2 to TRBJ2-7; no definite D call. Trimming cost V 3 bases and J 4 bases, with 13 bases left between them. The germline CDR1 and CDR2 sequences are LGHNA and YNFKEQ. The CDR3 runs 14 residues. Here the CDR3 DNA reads TGTGCCAGCAGCCAGCCACCTCAAACTTACGAGCAGTACTTC. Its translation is CASSQPPQTYEQYF.

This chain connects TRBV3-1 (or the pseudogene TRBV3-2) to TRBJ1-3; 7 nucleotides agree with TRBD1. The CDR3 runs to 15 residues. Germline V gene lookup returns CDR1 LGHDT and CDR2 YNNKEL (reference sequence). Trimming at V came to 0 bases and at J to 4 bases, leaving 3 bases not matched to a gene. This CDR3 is CASSQEKGAGNTIYF. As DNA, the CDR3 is TGTGCCAGCAGCCAAGAAAAGGGGGCGGGAAACACCATATATTTT.

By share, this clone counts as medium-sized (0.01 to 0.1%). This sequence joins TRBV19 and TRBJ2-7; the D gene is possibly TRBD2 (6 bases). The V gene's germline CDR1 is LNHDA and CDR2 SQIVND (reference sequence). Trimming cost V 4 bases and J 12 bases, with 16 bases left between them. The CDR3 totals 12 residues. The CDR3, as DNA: TGTGCCAGTAGTAACCGGGACTCAGGGTGGTACTTC. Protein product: CASSNRDSGWYF.

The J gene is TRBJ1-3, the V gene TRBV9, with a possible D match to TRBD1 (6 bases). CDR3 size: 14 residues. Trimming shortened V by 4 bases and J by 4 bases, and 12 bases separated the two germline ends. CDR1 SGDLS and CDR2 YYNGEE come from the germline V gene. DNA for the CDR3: TGTGCCAGCAGCCCACAGGGATCCGGAAACACCATATATTTT. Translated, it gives CASSPQGSGNTIYF.

The CDR3 DNA reads as TGTGCCAGTAGTATTGGACAGCTAGCGGGAGCCACCGGGGAGCTGTTTTTT. Its protein is CASSIGQLAGATGELFF. The rearrangement links TRBV19 to TRBJ2-2; 10 bases map to TRBD2. The CDR3 covers 17 residues. V was clipped by 3 bases and J by 4 bases; unmatched bases: 8. The germline gives CDR1 LNHDA, CDR2 SQIVND (reference sequence).

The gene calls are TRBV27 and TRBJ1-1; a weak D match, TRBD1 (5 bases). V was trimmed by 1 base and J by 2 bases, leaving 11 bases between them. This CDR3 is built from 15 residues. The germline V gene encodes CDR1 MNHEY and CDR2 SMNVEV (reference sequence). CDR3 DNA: TGTGCCAGCAGTTTATTGGGCAGGGTCAACACTGAAGCTTTCTTT. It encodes CASSLLGRVNTEAFF.

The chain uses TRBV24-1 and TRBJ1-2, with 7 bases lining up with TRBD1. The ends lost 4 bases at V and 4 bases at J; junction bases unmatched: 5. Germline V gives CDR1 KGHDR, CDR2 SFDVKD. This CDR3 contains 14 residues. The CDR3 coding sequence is TGTGCCACCAGTGACCAGACAGGGACCTATGGCTACACCTTC. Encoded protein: CATSDQTGTYGYTF.

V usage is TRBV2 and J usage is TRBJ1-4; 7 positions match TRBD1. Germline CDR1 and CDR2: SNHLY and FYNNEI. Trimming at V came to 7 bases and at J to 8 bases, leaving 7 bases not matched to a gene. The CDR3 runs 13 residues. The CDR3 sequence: CASNGRGSEKLFF. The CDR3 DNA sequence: TGTGCCAGCAACGGCAGGGGGAGCGAAAAACTGTTTTTT. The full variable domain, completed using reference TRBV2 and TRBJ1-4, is EPEVTQTPSHQVTQMGQEVILRCVPISNHLYFYWYRQILGQKVEFLVSFYNNEISEKSEIFDDQFSVERPDGSNFTLKIRSTKLEDSAMYFCASNGRGSEKLFFGSGTQLSVL.

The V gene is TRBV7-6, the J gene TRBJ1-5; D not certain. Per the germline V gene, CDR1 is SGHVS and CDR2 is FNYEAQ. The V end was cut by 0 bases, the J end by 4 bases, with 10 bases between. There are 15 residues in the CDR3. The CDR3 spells CASSLAPVPNQPQHF. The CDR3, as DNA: TGTGCCAGCAGCTTAGCACCAGTACCTAATCAGCCCCAGCATTTT.

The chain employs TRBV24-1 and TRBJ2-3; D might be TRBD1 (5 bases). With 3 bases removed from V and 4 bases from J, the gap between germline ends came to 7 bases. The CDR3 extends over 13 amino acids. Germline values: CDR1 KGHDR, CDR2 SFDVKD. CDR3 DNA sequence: TGTGCCACCAGTGATATAGGGGCAGATACGCAGTATTTT. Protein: CATSDIGADTQYF.

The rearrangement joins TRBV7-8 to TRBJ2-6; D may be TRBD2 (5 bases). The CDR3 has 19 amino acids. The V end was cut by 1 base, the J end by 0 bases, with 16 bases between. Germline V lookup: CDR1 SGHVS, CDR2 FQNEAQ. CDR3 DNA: TGTGCCAGCAGCTTAGAGTTGAGGGCGATGTACTCTGGGGCCAACGTCCTGACTTTC. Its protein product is CASSLELRAMYSGANVLTF.

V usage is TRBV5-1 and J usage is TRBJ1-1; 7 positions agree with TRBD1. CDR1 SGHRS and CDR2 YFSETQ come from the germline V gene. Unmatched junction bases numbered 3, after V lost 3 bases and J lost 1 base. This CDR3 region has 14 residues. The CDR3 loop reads CASSSGTENTEAFF. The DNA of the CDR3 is TGCGCCAGCAGCTCCGGGACAGAGAACACTGAAGCTTTCTTT.

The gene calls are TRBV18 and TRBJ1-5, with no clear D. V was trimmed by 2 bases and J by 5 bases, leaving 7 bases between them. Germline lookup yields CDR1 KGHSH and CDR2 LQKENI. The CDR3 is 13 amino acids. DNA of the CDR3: TGTGCCAGCTCACCATTCTTAGATCAGCCCCAGCATTTT. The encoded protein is CASSPFLDQPQHF.

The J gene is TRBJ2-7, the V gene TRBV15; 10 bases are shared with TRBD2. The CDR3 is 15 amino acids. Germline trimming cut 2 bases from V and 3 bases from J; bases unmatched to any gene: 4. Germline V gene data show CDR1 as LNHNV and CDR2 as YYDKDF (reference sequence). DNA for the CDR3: TGTGCCACCAGCAGACGTGGACTAGCGGACTACGAGCAGTACTTC. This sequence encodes CATSRRGLADYEQYF.

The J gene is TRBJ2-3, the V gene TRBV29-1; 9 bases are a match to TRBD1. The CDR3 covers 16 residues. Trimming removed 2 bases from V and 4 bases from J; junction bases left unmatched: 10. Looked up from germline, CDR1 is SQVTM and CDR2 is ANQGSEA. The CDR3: CSVELGQGIIADTQYF. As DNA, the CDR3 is TGCAGCGTTGAATTAGGACAGGGGATAATCGCAGATACGCAGTATTTT.

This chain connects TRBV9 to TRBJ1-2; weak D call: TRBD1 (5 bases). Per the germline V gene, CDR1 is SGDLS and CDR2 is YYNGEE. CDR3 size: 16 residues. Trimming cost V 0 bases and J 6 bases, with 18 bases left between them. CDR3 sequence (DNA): TGTGCCAGCAGCGTAGCCGGGCTTCAGGGCTTTGATGGCTACACCTTC. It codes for CASSVAGLQGFDGYTF.